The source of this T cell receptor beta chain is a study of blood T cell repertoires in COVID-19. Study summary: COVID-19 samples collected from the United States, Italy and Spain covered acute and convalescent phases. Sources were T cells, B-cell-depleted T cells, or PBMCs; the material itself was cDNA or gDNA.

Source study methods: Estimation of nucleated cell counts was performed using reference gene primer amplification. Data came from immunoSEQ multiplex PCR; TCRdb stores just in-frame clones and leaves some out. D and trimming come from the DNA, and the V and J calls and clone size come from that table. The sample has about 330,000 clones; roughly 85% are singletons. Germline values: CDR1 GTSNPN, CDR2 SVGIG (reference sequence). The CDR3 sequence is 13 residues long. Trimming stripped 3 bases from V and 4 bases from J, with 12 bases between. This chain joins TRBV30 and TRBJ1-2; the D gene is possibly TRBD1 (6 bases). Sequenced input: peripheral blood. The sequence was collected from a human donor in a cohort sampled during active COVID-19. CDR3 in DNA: TGTGCCTGGAGCCTAGGACAGCTCTATGGCTACACCTTC. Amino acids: CAWSLGQLYGYTF.